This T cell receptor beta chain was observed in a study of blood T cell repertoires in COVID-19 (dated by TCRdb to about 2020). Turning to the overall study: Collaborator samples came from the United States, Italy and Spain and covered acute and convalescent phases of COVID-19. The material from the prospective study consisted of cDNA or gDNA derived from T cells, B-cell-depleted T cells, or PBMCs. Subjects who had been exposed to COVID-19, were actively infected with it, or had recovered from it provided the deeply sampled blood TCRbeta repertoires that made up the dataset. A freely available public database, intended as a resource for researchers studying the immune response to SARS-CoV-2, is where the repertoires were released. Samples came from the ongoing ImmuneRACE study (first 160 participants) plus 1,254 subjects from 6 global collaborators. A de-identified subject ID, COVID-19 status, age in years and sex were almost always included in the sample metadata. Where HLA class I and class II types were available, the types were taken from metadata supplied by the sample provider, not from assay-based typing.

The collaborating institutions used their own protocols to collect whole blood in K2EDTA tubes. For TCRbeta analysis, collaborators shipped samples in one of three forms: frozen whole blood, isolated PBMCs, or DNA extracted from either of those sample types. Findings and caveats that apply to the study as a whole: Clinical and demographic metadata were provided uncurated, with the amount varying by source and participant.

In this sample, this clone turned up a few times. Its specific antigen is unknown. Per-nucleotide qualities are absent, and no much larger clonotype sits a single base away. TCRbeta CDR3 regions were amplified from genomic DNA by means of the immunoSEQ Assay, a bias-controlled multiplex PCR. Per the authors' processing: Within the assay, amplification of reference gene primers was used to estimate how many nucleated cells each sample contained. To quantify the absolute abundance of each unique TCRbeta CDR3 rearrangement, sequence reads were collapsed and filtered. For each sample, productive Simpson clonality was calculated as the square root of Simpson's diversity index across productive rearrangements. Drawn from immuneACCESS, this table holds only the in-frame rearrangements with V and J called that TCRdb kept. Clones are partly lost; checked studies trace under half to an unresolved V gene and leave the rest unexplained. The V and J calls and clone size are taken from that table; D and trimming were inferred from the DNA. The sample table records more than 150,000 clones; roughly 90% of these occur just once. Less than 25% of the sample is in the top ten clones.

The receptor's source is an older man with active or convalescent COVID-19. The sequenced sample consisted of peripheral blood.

The CDR3: CASSLGPGMTDTQYF. In nucleotides, the sequence is TGCGCCAGCAGCTTGGGTCCAGGGATGACAGATACGCAGTATTTT. The chain uses TRBV5-1 and TRBJ2-3, and perhaps TRBD1 as D gene, on 5 matching bases. Spanning cysteine to phenylalanine, the CDR3 consists of 15 amino acids. Only CDR3 DNA remains: 45 bases, in frame from the first base. The germline ends are 11 bases apart after V is trimmed by 0 bases and J by 3 bases. The germline V gene yields SGHRS for CDR1 and YFSETQ for CDR2. The entire variable domain, with the stretches around the CDR3 drawn from the reference TRBV5-1 and TRBJ2-3 proteins, is KAGVTQTPRYLIKTRGQQVTLSCSPISGHRSVSWYQQTPGQGLQFLFEYFSETQRNKGNFPGRFSGRQFSNSRSEMNVSTLELGDSALYLCASSLGPGMTDTQYFGPGTRLTVL.